Shown below are 18 T cell receptor beta chains from a single sample sequenced in a study of T cell changes during pregnancy in multiple sclerosis. Libraries were prepared by immunoSEQ multiplex PCR; TCRdb keeps only in-frame clonotypes and omits some of them. The data hold tens of thousands of clones, with approximately 92% observed a single time. The sample consisted of peripheral blood, taken after pregnancy. Every receptor here comes from a female donor in good health, enrolled as a control in a pregnancy study.

The V call is TRBV28, the J call TRBJ2-7, with D perhaps matching TRBD1 (6 bases). Trimming removed 2 bases at V and 6 bases at J, with 8 bases between. Germline V gene lookup returns CDR1 MDHEN and CDR2 SYDVKM. The CDR3 is 12 amino acids. The CDR3 region has the DNA TGTGCCAGCAGTTTAGGGGGCCGCGAGCAGTACTTC. Protein sequence: CASSLGGREQYF.

The V gene is TRBV9, the J gene TRBJ2-5, with D maybe TRBD2 (6 bases). From germline, CDR1 is SGDLS and CDR2 YYNGEE. Between the trimmed V and J ends, which lost 4 bases and 5 bases, there was a span of 15 bases. CDR3 size: 14 residues. The chain's CDR3 is CASSPTGVGETQYF. CDR3 DNA: TGTGCCAGCAGCCCAACGGGGGTGGGCGAGACCCAGTACTTC.

The rearrangement joins TRBV6-1 to TRBJ1-1, with 8 bases that match TRBD1. Germline trimming cut 6 bases from V and 8 bases from J; bases unmatched to any gene: 5. The CDR3 length is 12 residues. Germline V CDR1 and CDR2: MNHNS, SASEGT. The CDR3 sequence is CASRAWDREAFF. In DNA form, the CDR3 reads TGTGCCAGCAGAGCATGGGACAGGGAAGCTTTCTTT.

The V call is TRBV6-1, the J call TRBJ2-7; 7 bases are shared with TRBD1. Per germline, CDR1 MNHNS and CDR2 SASEGT. The ends lost 6 bases at V and 1 base at J; junction bases unmatched: 9. The CDR3 covers 15 residues. Here the CDR3 reads CASRDGTAYSYEQYF. Written as DNA, the CDR3 is TGTGCCAGCAGGGACGGGACAGCCTATTCCTACGAGCAGTACTTC.

The chain links TRBV7-9 to TRBJ2-5; 10 positions match TRBD1. This CDR3 has 16 amino acids. CDR1 and CDR2 from the germline V gene are SEHNR and FQNEAQ (reference sequence). Trimming at V came to 1 base and at J to 5 bases, leaving 7 bases not matched to a gene. The CDR3 loop is CASSLGGTGAGETQYF. In DNA, the CDR3 is TGTGCCAGCAGCTTAGGAGGGACAGGGGCAGGGGAGACCCAGTACTTC. The full variable domain, with the rest looked up from reference TRBV7-9 and TRBJ2-5, is DTGVSQNPRHKITKRGQNVTFRCDPISEHNRLYWYRQTLGQGPEFLTYFQNEAQLEKSRLLSDRFSAERPKGSFSTLEIQRTEQGDSAMYLCASSLGGTGAGETQYFGPGTRLLVL.

The chain uses TRBV28 and TRBJ2-7, with TRBD2 matching 12 bases. V lost 2 bases and J lost 4; bases outside the gene matches: 3. The CDR3 is 15 residues long. The germline CDR1 and CDR2 sequences are MDHEN and SYDVKM. CDR3 DNA: TGTGCCAGCAGTTTAATGACTAGCGGGAGATACGAGCAGTACTTC. It yields the protein CASSLMTSGRYEQYF.

The rearrangement links TRBV10-1 to TRBJ2-5; 9 bases match TRBD2. Germline trimming cut 10 bases from V and 7 bases from J; bases unmatched to any gene: 10. Germline CDR1 and CDR2: WNHNN and SYGVQD (reference sequence). This CDR3 has 13 residues. In DNA form, the CDR3 reads TGCGCCACCTCTAGCGGGGACGCCGGGACCCAGTACTTC. It encodes CATSSGDAGTQYF.

The chain is built from TRBV5-6 and TRBJ1-2; TRBD1 might be the D (5 bases). The germline V gene has CDR1 SGHDT and CDR2 YYEEEE. Trimming removed 1 base from V and 4 bases from J, with 11 bases in between. CDR3 size: 14 residues. The CDR3 sequence: CASSLRRGSYGYTF. CDR3 nucleotide sequence: TGTGCCAGCAGCTTGCGTCGGGGGAGCTATGGCTACACCTTC.

This chain links TRBV5-1 with TRBJ2-3; D gene uncertain. Trimming left V 0 bases short and J 6 bases short, with 5 bases between. The CDR3 contains 12 residues. CDR1 and CDR2 (germline): SGHRS, YFSETQ. CDR3 in amino acids: CASSLGADTQYF. CDR3 coding DNA: TGCGCCAGCAGCTTGGGCGCTGATACGCAGTATTTT. The full variable domain, rest sourced from reference TRBV5-1 and TRBJ2-3, is KAGVTQTPRYLIKTRGQQVTLSCSPISGHRSVSWYQQTPGQGLQFLFEYFSETQRNKGNFPGRFSGRQFSNSRSEMNVSTLELGDSALYLCASSLGADTQYFGPGTRLTVL.

In nucleotides, the CDR3 is TGTGCCAGCAGTATCTGGACTAGCGGGAGGGGATACGAGCAGTACTTC. Encoded protein: CASSIWTSGRGYEQYF. The rearrangement uses TRBV27 and TRBJ2-7; 15 bases fit TRBD2. The junction had 6 bases not matched to a gene; V was cut back by 5 bases and J by 4 bases. CDR1 and CDR2 (germline): MNHEY, SMNVEV (reference sequence). The length of the CDR3 is 16 residues.

The genes are TRBV19 and TRBJ2-7; 7 positions agree with TRBD1. CDR1 is LNHDA and CDR2 is SQIVND in the germline V gene (reference sequence). V lost 5 bases, J lost 3 bases, and 22 bases stayed unmatched. The CDR3 totals 19 residues. CDR3 in amino acids: CASSPRTGNLKGIHYEQYF. CDR3 in DNA: TGTGCCAGTAGTCCCCGGACAGGTAATCTAAAAGGGATACACTACGAGCAGTACTTC.

This chain uses TRBV12-5 with TRBJ1-2, with 7 bases matching TRBD1. Per germline, CDR1 LGHNT and CDR2 FRNRAP. The CDR3 is made up of 13 amino acids. Losses at the gene ends were 2 bases for V and 6 bases for J; bases not matched to a gene: 3. The CDR3 DNA reads TGTGCTAGTGGTTTGAACAGGGGTGATGGCTACACCTTC. Protein sequence: CASGLNRGDGYTF.

The rearrangement uses TRBV7-2 and TRBJ1-5, with a possible D match to TRBD1 (6 bases). The CDR3 has 14 amino acids. The germline V and J ends were trimmed by 8 bases and 5 bases, with 16 bases remaining between them. CDR1 is SGHTA and CDR2 is FQGNSA in the germline V gene. The CDR3 region is CASQFHRDDQPQHF. CDR3 sequence (DNA): TGTGCCAGCCAATTTCACAGGGATGATCAGCCCCAGCATTTT. Full variable domain (missing parts from reference TRBV7-2 and TRBJ1-5): GAGVSQSPSNKVTEKGKDVELRCDPISGHTALYWYRQSLGQGLEFLIYFQGNSAPDKSGLPSDRFSAERTGGSVSTLTIQRTQQEDSAVYLCASQFHRDDQPQHFGDGTRLSIL.

The rearrangement links TRBV7-8 to TRBJ2-3; 8 nucleotides line up with TRBD2. CDR1 SGHVS and CDR2 FQNEAQ come from the germline V gene. V was pared by 5 bases and J by 4 bases, with 5 bases of the junction left unmatched. This CDR3 is built from 14 residues. The CDR3 here is CASSPRGGADTQYF. CDR3 DNA: TGTGCCAGCAGCCCCCGGGGGGGGGCAGATACGCAGTATTTT.

The chain couples TRBV7-9 to TRBJ1-1; no clear D gene. The CDR3 is 15 residues long. Per germline, CDR1 SEHNR and CDR2 FQNEAQ (reference sequence). V lost 1 base and J 0 bases, leaving 9 bases between the germline ends. This CDR3 is CASSLERGVNTEAFF. As DNA, the CDR3 is TGTGCCAGCAGCTTAGAACGGGGTGTGAACACTGAAGCTTTCTTT.

J is TRBJ2-1 and V is TRBV9; 12 bases align to TRBD2. CDR1 SGDLS and CDR2 YYNGEE come from the germline V gene. V shed 0 bases, J shed 8 bases, and the junction held 3 bases outside the gene matches. The CDR3 is 15 residues long. In nucleotides, the CDR3 is TGTGCCAGCAGCGTAGTTCTAGCGGGGGGGGATGAGCAGTTCTTC. Encoded protein: CASSVVLAGGDEQFF.

This chain joins TRBV28 and TRBJ1-2, with a tentative D call TRBD1 (6 bases). The germline V gene encodes CDR1 MDHEN and CDR2 SYDVKM. V was shortened by 0 bases and J by 4 bases, with 15 bases between the two germline ends. There are 16 residues in the CDR3. CDR3 DNA sequence: TGTGCCAGCAGTTTATGGGACGGACAGAAACGCTATGGCTACACCTTC. It specifies CASSLWDGQKRYGYTF.

The J gene is TRBJ1-4, the V gene TRBV4-1, with D perhaps matching TRBD1 (6 bases). The CDR3 runs to 21 residues. Trimming stripped 1 base from V and 0 bases from J, with 24 bases between. Looked up from germline, CDR1 is MGHRA and CDR2 is YSYEKL. The CDR3 loop is CASSQGTVASPLHATNEKLFF. The CDR3 DNA is TGCGCCAGCAGCCAAGGGACAGTCGCGTCTCCCCTCCATGCAACTAATGAAAAACTGTTTTTT.